This T cell receptor beta chain was obtained from a study of blood T cell repertoires in COVID-19. Across the whole study: Samples taken during acute and convalescent COVID-19 were collected in the United States, Italy and Spain. From T cells, B-cell-depleted T cells, or PBMCs came the material, which was cDNA or gDNA.

This CDR3 spans 14 amino acids. Trimming removed 1 base from V and 4 bases from J, with 10 bases in between. Germline CDR1 reads KGHSH; CDR2 reads LQKENI. This clone has only one observation. As processed by the authors: Estimation of nucleated cell counts was performed using reference gene primer amplification. Data came from immunoSEQ multiplex PCR; TCRdb stores just in-frame clones and leaves some out. The V and J calls and clone size come from that table; D and trimming were worked out from the DNA. Of around 100,000 clones detected, 84% appear once; the ten largest clones hold more than 10%. This chain connects TRBV18 to TRBJ1-1; D not resolved. Input material: peripheral blood. The clonotype originates from a human donor in a cohort sampled during active COVID-19. The CDR3 sequence is CASSPLAGGTEAFF. The CDR3 bases are TGTGCCAGCTCACCACTCGCGGGCGGCACTGAAGCTTTCTTT. Filled out from reference TRBV18 and TRBJ1-1, the complete variable domain reads NAGVMQNPRHLVRRRGQEARLRCSPMKGHSHVYWYRQLPEEGLKFMVYLQKENIIDESGMPKERFSAEFPKEGPSILRIQQVVRGDSAAYFCASSPLAGGTEAFFGQGTRLTVV.